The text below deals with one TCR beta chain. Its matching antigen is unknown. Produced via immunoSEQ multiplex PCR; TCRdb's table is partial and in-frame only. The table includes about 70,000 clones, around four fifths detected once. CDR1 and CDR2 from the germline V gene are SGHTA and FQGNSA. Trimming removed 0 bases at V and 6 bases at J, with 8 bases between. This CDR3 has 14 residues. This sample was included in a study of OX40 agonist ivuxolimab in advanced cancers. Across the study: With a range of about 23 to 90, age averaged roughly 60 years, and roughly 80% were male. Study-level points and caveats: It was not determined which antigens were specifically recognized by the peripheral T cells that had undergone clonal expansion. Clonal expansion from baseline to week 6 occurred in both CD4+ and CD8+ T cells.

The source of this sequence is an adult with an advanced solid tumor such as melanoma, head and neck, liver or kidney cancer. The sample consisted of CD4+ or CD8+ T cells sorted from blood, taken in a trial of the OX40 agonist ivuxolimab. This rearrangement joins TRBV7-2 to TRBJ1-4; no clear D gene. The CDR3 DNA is TGTGCCAGCAGCTTAGCGGGCCTCGATGAAAAACTGTTTTTT. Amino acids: CASSLAGLDEKLFF. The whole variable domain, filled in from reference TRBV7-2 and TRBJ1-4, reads GAGVSQSPSNKVTEKGKDVELRCDPISGHTALYWYRQSLGQGLEFLIYFQGNSAPDKSGLPSDRFSAERTGGSVSTLTIQRTQQEDSAVYLCASSLAGLDEKLFFGSGTQLSVL.